Below, 26 T cell receptor beta chains from the same sample are listed, as sequenced in a study of response to subunit inactivated influenza vaccine. TCRdb called the RT-PCR reads again in MiXCR, with one record for every CDR3 protein. Among approximately 700,000 distinct CDR3 sequences, around a sixth were seen once, and the ten largest hold 11%. The sequenced sample was PBMCs from blood, obtained 11 to 12 days after vaccination. The source is a man aged 45-65 years who received an inactivated influenza vaccine.

The chain joins TRBV2 to TRBJ2-2; D perhaps matches TRBD2 (6 bases). There are 14 residues in the CDR3. CDR1 SNHLY and CDR2 FYNNEI come from the germline V gene. Trimming pared 7 bases from V and 1 base from J, leaving 10 bases between. CDR3 amino acids: CASNRDLNTGELFF. The CDR3 nucleotides read TGTGCCAGCAACCGGGACTTGAACACCGGGGAGCTGTTTTTT.

The rearrangement links TRBV7-4 to TRBJ2-7; 10 bases line up with TRBD2. The CDR3 is made up of 14 amino acids. CDR1 is SGHVT and CDR2 is SQSDAQ in the germline V gene. The ends lost 10 bases at V and 0 bases at J; junction bases unmatched: 6. This CDR3 reads CAKNTSGVSYEQYF. The CDR3, as DNA: TGTGCCAAAAATACTAGCGGGGTCTCCTACGAGCAGTACTTC.

In this sample, this clonotype turned up a few times. V is TRBV5-1 and J is TRBJ1-1; perhaps TRBD1 as D (6 bases). Germline CDR1 reads SGHRS; CDR2 reads YFSETQ. This CDR3 contains 14 residues. The germline V and J ends were trimmed by 5 bases and 4 bases, with 15 bases remaining between them. CDR3: CASSPQGWGTEAFF. The CDR3 DNA reads as TGCGCCAGCAGTCCGCAGGGGTGGGGCACTGAAGCTTTCTTT.

V gene TRBV5-5 combines with J gene TRBJ1-4; D ambiguous. Trimming left V 5 bases short and J 8 bases short, with 16 bases between. Germline V gives CDR1 SGHKS, CDR2 YYEKEE (reference sequence). This CDR3 is built from 14 residues. The CDR3 loop is CASSKGTGLEKLFF. The CDR3 DNA follows: TGTGCCAGCAGTAAGGGTACGGGTTTGGAAAAACTGTTTTTT.

This chain links TRBV12-3 or TRBV12-4 with TRBJ1-2; D is ambiguous. This CDR3 has 11 residues. V was pared by 8 bases and J by 2 bases, with 6 bases between. The CDR3 nucleotides are TGTGCCAGCGAAGGAAACTATGGCTACACCTTC. Translated, it gives CASEGNYGYTF.

In its sample, this clonotype was seen a few times. The V call is TRBV27, the J call TRBJ1-5, with no clear D. This CDR3 region has 13 residues. Per the germline V gene, CDR1 is MNHEY and CDR2 is SMNVEV (reference sequence). V was clipped by 9 bases and J by 3 bases, with 12 bases between them. The CDR3 loop reads CASWTLSNQPQHF. Here the CDR3 DNA reads TGTGCCAGTTGGACCCTCTCCAATCAGCCCCAGCATTTT.

In DNA, the CDR3 is TGTGCCAGCAGCTTTAGTACACCCTACGAGCAGTACTTC. Amino acids: CASSFSTPYEQYF. This sequence joins TRBV7-8 and TRBJ2-7, with D unclear. V gave up 3 bases and J gave up 2 bases, with 8 bases separating them. CDR3 length: 13 residues. Germline V gives CDR1 SGHVS, CDR2 FQNEAQ. Complete variable domain (other parts from reference TRBV7-8 and TRBJ2-7): GAGVSQSPRYKVAKRGQDVALRCDPISGHVSLFWYQQALGQGPEFLTYFQNEAQLDKSGLPSDRFFAERPEGSVSTLKIQRTQQEDSAVYLCASSFSTPYEQYFGPGTRLTVT.

The rearrangement joins TRBV7-2 to TRBJ1-1; TRBD1 aligns across 7 bases. Per the germline V gene, CDR1 is SGHTA and CDR2 is FQGNSA. J lost 5 bases, V lost 5 bases, and 8 bases had no gene match. CDR3 length equals 14 residues. The CDR3, as DNA: TGTGCCAGCAGCACTAGGACAGGTCAGACTGAAGCTTTCTTT. This encodes CASSTRTGQTEAFF.

This clonotype turned up a few times. The CDR3 sequence is CASSRGVGEQFF. The CDR3 bases are TGTGCCAGCAGCCGGGGAGTAGGTGAGCAGTTCTTC. This sequence joins TRBV3-1 and TRBJ2-1; D possibly corresponds to TRBD2 (5 bases). CDR1 LGHDT and CDR2 YNNKEL come from the germline V gene (reference sequence). Trimming left V 4 bases short and J 9 bases short, with 10 bases between. This CDR3 comprises 12 residues.

The genes are TRBV7-2 and TRBJ2-3; tentatively, D is TRBD2 (7 bases). Germline-derived CDR1 and CDR2 are SGHTA and FQGNSA. CDR3 length: 17 amino acids. The V gene lost 5 bases and the J gene lost 4 bases, with 22 bases spanning the gap. For the CDR3, the DNA is TGTGCCAGCAGCCACTACTGGGGGGGCGGATCTGCAGATACGCAGTATTTT. Translation gives CASSHYWGGGSADTQYF.

The rearrangement joins TRBV18 to TRBJ2-3; 8 bases line up with TRBD2. Germline V lookup: CDR1 KGHSH, CDR2 LQKENI. V shed 5 bases and J 11 bases; nucleotides not matched to a gene: 15. This CDR3 has 15 amino acids. The CDR3 reads CASSATGTRTNMQYF. The DNA of the CDR3 is TGTGCCAGCTCAGCCACCGGGACTAGAACAAATATGCAGTATTTT.

The J gene is TRBJ2-3, the V gene TRBV15; no clear D. CDR1 and CDR2 (germline): LNHNV, YYDKDF (reference sequence). The CDR3 has 15 residues. V lost 0 bases and J 3 bases, leaving 10 bases between the germline ends. The CDR3 reads CATSRDHISTDTQYF. In DNA form, the CDR3 reads TGTGCCACCAGCAGAGACCACATTAGTACAGATACGCAGTATTTT.

The genes are TRBV7-2 and TRBJ2-3, with 7 bases identical to TRBD2. Germline CDR1 SGHTA, CDR2 FQGNSA. V shed 5 bases, J shed 1 base, and the junction held 12 bases outside the gene matches. The CDR3 totals 17 residues. The CDR3 spells CASSAYDVGGGTDTQYF. The CDR3 DNA is TGTGCCAGCAGCGCCTACGATGTGGGGGGGGGCACAGATACGCAGTATTTT.

There are a few counts of this clonotype. The CDR3 bases are TGCGCCAGCAGCGTATCCGGGACAGTGAACACCGGGGAGCTGTTTTTT. Encoded protein: CASSVSGTVNTGELFF. This chain links TRBV5-1 with TRBJ2-2; TRBD1 aligns across 7 bases. The V segment lost 4 bases and the J segment 1 base; nucleotides outside the gene matches: 7. This CDR3 spans 16 amino acids. CDR1 SGHRS and CDR2 YFSETQ come from the germline V gene.

This sequence joins TRBV20-1 and TRBJ2-7; D possibly corresponds to TRBD2 (5 bases). The CDR3 consists of 11 residues. Trimming removed 6 bases at V and 0 bases at J, with 6 bases between. Germline loops: CDR1 DFQATT, CDR2 SNEGSKA (reference sequence). DNA for the CDR3: TGCAGTGCCGGGGACTCCTACGAGCAGTACTTC. As protein: CSAGDSYEQYF.

The chain joins TRBV5-1 to TRBJ2-3; 14 nucleotides agree with TRBD2. Per germline, CDR1 SGHRS and CDR2 YFSETQ. Trimming cost V 1 base and J 1 base; bases outside gene matches: 2. The CDR3 runs 17 residues. CDR3 bases: TGCGCCAGCAGCTTGCCGGGACTAGCGGGGGGCACAGATACGCAGTATTTT. Translating gives CASSLPGLAGGTDTQYF.

This chain uses TRBV14 with TRBJ2-4; unclear D gene. This CDR3 has 14 residues. V lost 0 bases and J 0 bases, leaving 3 bases between the germline ends. CDR1 SGHDN and CDR2 FVKESK come from the germline V gene. CDR3 in amino acids: CASSQDGAKNIQYF. Written as DNA, the CDR3 is TGTGCCAGCAGCCAAGACGGAGCCAAAAACATTCAGTACTTC.

This clonotype was counted between two and nine times. The V call is TRBV18, the J call TRBJ2-1, with 8 positions matching TRBD2. Germline assignment: CDR1 KGHSH and CDR2 LQKENI. The CDR3 spans 16 residues. After removal of 4 bases from V and 4 bases from J, the junction contained 9 bases not matched to a gene. The CDR3 loop is CASSHTGTRGYNEQFF. CDR3 nucleotides: TGTGCCAGCTCACACACCGGGACTAGAGGGTACAATGAGCAGTTCTTC.

The chain has TRBV4-1 and TRBJ1-1; 8 bases align to TRBD1. The CDR3 is 15 residues long. CDR1 is MGHRA and CDR2 is YSYEKL in the germline V gene. J gave up 8 bases and V 4 bases, and 12 bases lay outside the gene matches. The CDR3 loop is CASSPTPGQGGEAFF. In nucleotides, the CDR3 is TGCGCCAGCAGCCCAACGCCAGGACAGGGAGGCGAAGCTTTCTTT.

V gene TRBV18 combines with J gene TRBJ2-1; the match to TRBD2 covers 7 bases. CDR3 length equals 17 residues. V gave up 3 bases and J gave up 0 bases; unmatched junction bases: 8. In germline, CDR1 is KGHSH, CDR2 LQKENI. The CDR3 loop reads CASSPPSGLSSYNEQFF. The CDR3 DNA sequence: TGTGCCAGCTCACCTCCTAGCGGATTGAGCTCCTACAATGAGCAGTTCTTC.

The chain uses TRBV18 and TRBJ2-7, with TRBD1 identical over 9 bases. Germline-derived CDR1 and CDR2 are KGHSH and LQKENI. The CDR3 totals 15 residues. The V and J ends lost 6 bases and 7 bases, in that order; junction bases with no gene match: 13. This CDR3 reads CASSPDGDRAREQYF. The CDR3 DNA follows: TGTGCCAGCTCGCCGGACGGGGACAGGGCTCGGGAGCAGTACTTC.

There are a few counts of this clonotype. One junction end does not reproduce the germline sequence, and a read error may be involved. The chain recombines TRBV7-7 with TRBJ2-2; D not resolved. The CDR3 length is 15 residues. Germline V gene sequence: CDR1 SSHAT, CDR2 FNYEAQ (reference sequence). The CDR3 spells CASSLGPGDTGELFF. The CDR3 DNA follows: TGTGCTAGCAGTCTGGGCCCGGGCGACACCGGGGAGCTGTTTTTT.

The chain couples TRBV19 to TRBJ2-3; D gene uncertain. This CDR3 is built from 13 residues. Germline-derived CDR1 and CDR2 are LNHDA and SQIVND (reference sequence). V was cut by 3 bases and J by 6 bases, with 10 bases left in between. CDR3 protein: CASSMRLMDTQYF. The CDR3 coding sequence is TGTGCCAGTAGTATGAGACTTATGGATACGCAGTATTTT.

This clonotype turned up a few times. CDR3 residues: CASSRTGGNYGYTF. In DNA form, the CDR3 reads TGTGCCAGCAGCAGAACAGGGGGAAACTATGGCTACACCTTC. The rearrangement links TRBV6-1 to TRBJ1-2; TRBD1 agrees at 8 bases. This CDR3 spans 14 amino acids. V trimming: 6 bases; J trimming: 2 bases; junction bases outside the gene matches: 5. From germline, CDR1 is MNHNS and CDR2 SASEGT.

The table lists this clonotype with a few counts. The V call is TRBV7-8, the J call TRBJ2-7, with 8 bases identical to TRBD1. V dropped 5 bases and J dropped 7; count of bases not matched to a gene: 10. The CDR3 totals 14 residues. The germline V gene has CDR1 SGHVS and CDR2 FQNEAQ. CDR3 in amino acids: CASSPWQGAEEQYF. CDR3 DNA: TGTGCCAGCAGCCCCTGGCAGGGGGCGGAGGAGCAGTACTTC. The full variable domain, with the rest looked up from reference TRBV7-8 and TRBJ2-7, is GAGVSQSPRYKVAKRGQDVALRCDPISGHVSLFWYQQALGQGPEFLTYFQNEAQLDKSGLPSDRFFAERPEGSVSTLKIQRTQQEDSAVYLCASSPWQGAEEQYFGPGTRLTVT.

The J gene is TRBJ2-3, the V gene TRBV5-1; D is ambiguous. In germline, CDR1 is SGHRS, CDR2 YFSETQ. V lost 0 bases and J lost 4, with 9 bases in between. CDR3 length: 14 residues. The DNA for the CDR3 is TGCGCCAGCAGCTTGGGCGCTCCGCCAGATACGCAGTATTTT. It yields the protein CASSLGAPPDTQYF. The whole variable domain, remainder taken from reference TRBV5-1 and TRBJ2-3, is KAGVTQTPRYLIKTRGQQVTLSCSPISGHRSVSWYQQTPGQGLQFLFEYFSETQRNKGNFPGRFSGRQFSNSRSEMNVSTLELGDSALYLCASSLGAPPDTQYFGPGTRLTVL.